This T cell receptor beta chain was captured in a study of shared clonotypes between healthy human individuals. For the study at large: A donor's plate count was three for CD4 naive and three for CD4 memory; CD8 naive had two and CD8 memory one. General study findings and limits: As a rule, naive subsets had a larger estimated richness than memory subsets. Among non-shared clonotypes, generation probabilities were lower than among those shared by all four donors.

Data came from immunoSEQ multiplex PCR; TCRdb stores just in-frame clones and leaves some out. The table lists 2 million to 2.5 million clones, 93% of them singletons. A split of CD4+ cells into CD45RA+ naive and CD45RA-negative memory subsets was performed. To note about this clone: Antigen: not known.

There are 14 residues in the CDR3. Germline V lookup: CDR1 MNHEY, CDR2 SMNVEV (reference sequence). V was shortened by 5 bases and J by 4 bases, with 12 bases between the two germline ends. Specimen: naive CD4+ T cells from PBMCs. Subset reported: CD45RA+ positively selected. V gene TRBV27 combines with J gene TRBJ1-3; possible D gene TRBD1, 6 bases. The sequence was obtained from a man aged 18 to 35 in good health. Some clones in this sample may be carry-over from other donors' samples. The CDR3 protein is CASSAQGLGNTIYF. CDR3 nucleotide sequence: TGTGCCAGCAGTGCACAGGGTTTGGGAAACACCATATATTTT.